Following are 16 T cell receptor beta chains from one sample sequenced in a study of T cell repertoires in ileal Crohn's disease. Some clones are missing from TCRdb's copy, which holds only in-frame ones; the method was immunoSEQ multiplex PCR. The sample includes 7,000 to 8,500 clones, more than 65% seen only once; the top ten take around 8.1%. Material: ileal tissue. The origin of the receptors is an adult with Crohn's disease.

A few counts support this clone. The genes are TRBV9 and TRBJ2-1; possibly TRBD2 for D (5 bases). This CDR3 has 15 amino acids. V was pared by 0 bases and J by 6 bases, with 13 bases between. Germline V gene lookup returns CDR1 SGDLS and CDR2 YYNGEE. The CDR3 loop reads CASSVEDSEGNEQFF. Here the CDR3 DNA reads TGTGCCAGCAGCGTAGAGGACTCCGAGGGCAATGAGCAGTTCTTC.

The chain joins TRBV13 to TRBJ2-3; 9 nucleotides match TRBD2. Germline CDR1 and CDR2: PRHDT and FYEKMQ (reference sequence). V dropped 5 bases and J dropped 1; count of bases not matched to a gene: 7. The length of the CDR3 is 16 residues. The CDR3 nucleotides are TGTGCCAGCAGCGTCCGTAGCGGGAGCGGCACAGATACGCAGTATTTT. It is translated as CASSVRSGSGTDTQYF.

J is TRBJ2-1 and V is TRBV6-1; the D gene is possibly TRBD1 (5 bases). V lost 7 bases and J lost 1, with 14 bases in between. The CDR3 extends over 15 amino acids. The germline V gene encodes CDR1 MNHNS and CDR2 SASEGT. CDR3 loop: CASKGVRGSYNEQFF. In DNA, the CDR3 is TGTGCCAGCAAGGGCGTAAGGGGTTCCTACAATGAGCAGTTCTTC.

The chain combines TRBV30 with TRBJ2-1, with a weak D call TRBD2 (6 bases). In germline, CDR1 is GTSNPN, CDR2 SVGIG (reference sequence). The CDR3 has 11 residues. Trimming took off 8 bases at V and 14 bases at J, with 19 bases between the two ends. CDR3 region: CASLAESMEFF. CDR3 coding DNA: TGTGCCAGCTTAGCGGAGTCTATGGAGTTCTTC. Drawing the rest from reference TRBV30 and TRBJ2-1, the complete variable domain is SQTIHQWPATLVQPVGSPLSLECTVEGTSNPNLYWYRQAAGRGLQLLFYSVGIGQISSEVPQNLSASRPQDRQFILSSKKLLLSDSGFYLCASLAESMEFFGPGTRLTVL.

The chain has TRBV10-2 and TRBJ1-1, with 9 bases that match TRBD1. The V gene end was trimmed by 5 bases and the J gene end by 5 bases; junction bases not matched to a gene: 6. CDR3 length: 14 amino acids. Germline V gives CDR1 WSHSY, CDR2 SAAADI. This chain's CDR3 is CASSLDRGWTEAFF. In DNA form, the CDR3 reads TGCGCCAGCAGTCTGGACAGGGGATGGACTGAAGCTTTCTTT.

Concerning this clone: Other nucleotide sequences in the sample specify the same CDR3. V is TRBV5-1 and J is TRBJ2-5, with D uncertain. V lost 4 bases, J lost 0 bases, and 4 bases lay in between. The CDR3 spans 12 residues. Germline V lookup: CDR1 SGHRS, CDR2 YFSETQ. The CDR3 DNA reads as TGCGCCAGCAGCCCCAACCAAGAGACCCAGTACTTC. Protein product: CASSPNQETQYF.

The CDR3 is CATSKPGTGVGYTF. CDR3 nucleotide sequence: TGTGCCACCAGCAAGCCCGGGACAGGGGTTGGCTACACCTTC. The V call is TRBV15, the J call TRBJ1-2, with 10 bases identical to TRBD1. Per the germline V gene, CDR1 is LNHNV and CDR2 is YYDKDF (reference sequence). The CDR3 totals 14 residues. Trimming cost V 4 bases and J 7 bases; bases outside gene matches: 6.

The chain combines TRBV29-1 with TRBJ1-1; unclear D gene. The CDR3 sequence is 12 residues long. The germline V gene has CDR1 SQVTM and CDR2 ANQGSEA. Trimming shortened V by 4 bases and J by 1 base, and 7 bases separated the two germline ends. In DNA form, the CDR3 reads TGCAGCGTTGTCCAGTCGAACACTGAAGCTTTCTTT. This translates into CSVVQSNTEAFF.

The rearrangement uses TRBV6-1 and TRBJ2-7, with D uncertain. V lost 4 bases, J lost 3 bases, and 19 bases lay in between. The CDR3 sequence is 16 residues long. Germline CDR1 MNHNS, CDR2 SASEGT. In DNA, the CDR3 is TGTGCCAGCAGTGGTAGTCGGTCCAACTCCCTCTACGAGCAGTACTTC. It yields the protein CASSGSRSNSLYEQYF.

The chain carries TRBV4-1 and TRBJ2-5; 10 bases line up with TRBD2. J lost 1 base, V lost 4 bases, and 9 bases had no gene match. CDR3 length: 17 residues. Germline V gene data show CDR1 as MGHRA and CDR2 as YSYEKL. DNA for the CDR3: TGCGCCAGCAGCCGAATTAGCGGGAGGCCAGGCCAAGAGACCCAGTACTTC. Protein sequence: CASSRISGRPGQETQYF.

CDR3 region: CAISDPASGNVVKTQYF. The CDR3 nucleotides read TGTGCCATCAGTGACCCGGCTAGCGGGAATGTAGTGAAGACCCAGTACTTC. The V and J genes are TRBV10-3 and TRBJ2-5, with 9 bases aligning to TRBD2. The V segment lost 3 bases and the J segment 6 bases; nucleotides outside the gene matches: 14. CDR1 and CDR2 from the germline V gene are ENHRY and SYGVKD. The length of the CDR3 is 17 residues.

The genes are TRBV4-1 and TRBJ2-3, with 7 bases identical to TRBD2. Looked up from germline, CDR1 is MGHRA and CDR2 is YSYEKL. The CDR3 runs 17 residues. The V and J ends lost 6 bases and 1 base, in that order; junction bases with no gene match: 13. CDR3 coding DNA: TGCGCCAGCAGGGGGTTAACACCGGGAGGCGGCACAGATACGCAGTATTTT. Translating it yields CASRGLTPGGGTDTQYF.

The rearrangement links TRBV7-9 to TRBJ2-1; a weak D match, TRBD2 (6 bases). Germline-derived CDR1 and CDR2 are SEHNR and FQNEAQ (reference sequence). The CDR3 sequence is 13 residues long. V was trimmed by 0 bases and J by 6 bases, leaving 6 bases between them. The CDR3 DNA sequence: TGTGCCAGCAGCTTAGCGGGGGGCAATGAGCAGTTCTTC. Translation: CASSLAGGNEQFF.

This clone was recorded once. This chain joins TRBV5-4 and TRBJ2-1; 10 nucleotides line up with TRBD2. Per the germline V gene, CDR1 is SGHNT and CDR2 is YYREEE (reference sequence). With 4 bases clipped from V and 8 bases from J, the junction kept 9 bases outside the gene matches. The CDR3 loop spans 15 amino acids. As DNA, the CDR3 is TGTGCCAGCAGCATGAGTTCTAGCGGGAGTGATGAGCAGTTCTTC. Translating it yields CASSMSSSGSDEQFF.

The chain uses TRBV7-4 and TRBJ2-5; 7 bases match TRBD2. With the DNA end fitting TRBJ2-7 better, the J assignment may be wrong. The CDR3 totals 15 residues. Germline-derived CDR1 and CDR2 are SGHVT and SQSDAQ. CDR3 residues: CASSETSDRVYEQYF. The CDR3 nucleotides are TGTGCCAGCAGCGAAACTAGCGATCGGGTTTACGAGCAGTACTTC.

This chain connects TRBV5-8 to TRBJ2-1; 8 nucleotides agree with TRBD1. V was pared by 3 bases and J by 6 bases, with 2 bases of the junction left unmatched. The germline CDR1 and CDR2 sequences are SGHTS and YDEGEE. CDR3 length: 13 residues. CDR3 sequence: CASSSQGANEQFF. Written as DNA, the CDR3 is TGTGCCAGCAGCTCCCAGGGGGCCAATGAGCAGTTCTTC.